A single sample gave rise to the 17 T cell receptor beta chains below, sequenced in a study of long-term antiretroviral therapy in people with HIV. Researchers ran immunoSEQ v3.0 at survey level. Some clones are missing from TCRdb's copy, which holds only in-frame ones; the method was immunoSEQ multiplex PCR. This table holds roughly 17,000 clones, about three quarters found once. The material sequenced was unsorted PBMCs, taken 2.1 years after starting antiretroviral therapy. The receptors were sampled from a man aged 35 to 55 with HIV.

The V gene is TRBV29-1, the J gene TRBJ1-1; weak D call: TRBD1 (6 bases). The CDR3 consists of 15 residues. V was shortened by 0 bases and J by 3 bases, with 14 bases between the two germline ends. Germline CDR1 SQVTM, CDR2 ANQGSEA. The CDR3 here is CSVEDLRGGDTEAFF. In DNA, the CDR3 is TGCAGCGTTGAAGATCTTAGAGGGGGGGACACTGAAGCTTTCTTT. The full variable domain, with the rest looked up from reference TRBV29-1 and TRBJ1-1, is SAVISQKPSRDICQRGTSLTIQCQVDSQVTMMFWYRQQPGQSLTLIATANQGSEATYESGFVIDKFPISRPNLTFSTLTVSNMSPEDSSIYLCSVEDLRGGDTEAFFGQGTRLTVV.

The V call is TRBV27, the J call TRBJ1-4; 9 bases agree with TRBD1. The CDR3 length is 14 residues. In germline, CDR1 is MNHEY, CDR2 SMNVEV (reference sequence). J gave up 6 bases and V 5 bases, and 4 bases lay outside the gene matches. The CDR3 sequence is CASSTGTGYEKLFF. DNA of the CDR3: TGTGCCAGCAGTACCGGGACAGGGTATGAAAAACTGTTTTTT.

A few counts support this clone. V gene TRBV27 combines with J gene TRBJ1-2, with TRBD1 matching 7 bases. The CDR3 covers 14 residues. The germline V gene encodes CDR1 MNHEY and CDR2 SMNVEV (reference sequence). Losses at the gene ends were 3 bases for V and 4 bases for J; bases not matched to a gene: 5. In DNA form, the CDR3 reads TGTGCCAGCAGTTTCGCAGGGGGGGGCTATGGCTACACCTTC. It codes for CASSFAGGGYGYTF.

CDR3 bases: TGTGCCAGCAGTTTGGGGCAACCCTACAATGAGCAGTTCTTC. Protein sequence: CASSLGQPYNEQFF. This chain connects TRBV27 to TRBJ2-1; a weak D match, TRBD1 (5 bases). Germline CDR1 MNHEY, CDR2 SMNVEV (reference sequence). The CDR3 covers 14 residues. V lost 3 bases to trimming and J lost 2 bases, with 8 bases between them.

V gene TRBV29-1 combines with J gene TRBJ1-1, with a possible D match to TRBD1 (5 bases). The V end was cut by 8 bases, the J end by 2 bases, with 12 bases between. This CDR3 spans 12 amino acids. Germline CDR1 and CDR2: SQVTM and ANQGSEA. The CDR3 region has the DNA TGCAGCATTCCGACAGATAACACTGAAGCTTTCTTT. Translating gives CSIPTDNTEAFF. The full variable domain, with the rest looked up from reference TRBV29-1 and TRBJ1-1, is SAVISQKPSRDICQRGTSLTIQCQVDSQVTMMFWYRQQPGQSLTLIATANQGSEATYESGFVIDKFPISRPNLTFSTLTVSNMSPEDSSIYLCSIPTDNTEAFFGQGTRLTVV.

V gene TRBV18 combines with J gene TRBJ1-1, with D unclear. Germline V gives CDR1 KGHSH, CDR2 LQKENI. The V end lost 2 bases, the J end lost 0 bases, and 10 bases lay between the germline ends. The CDR3 is made up of 15 amino acids. This chain's CDR3 is CASSPKPTLNTEAFF. The CDR3 DNA sequence: TGTGCCAGCTCACCAAAGCCTACACTGAACACTGAAGCTTTCTTT.

V gene TRBV6-6 combines with J gene TRBJ1-2, with a tentative D call TRBD1 (5 bases). Germline CDR1 reads MNHNY; CDR2 reads SVGAGI (reference sequence). V dropped 4 bases and J dropped 8 bases, with 17 bases sitting between them. The CDR3 is 14 residues long. In DNA form, the CDR3 reads TGTGCCAGCAGTTGGGAGGGGAAGACGGAGGGCTACACCTTC. It codes for CASSWEGKTEGYTF.

This clone was detected a few times. The CDR3 sequence is CASSFRQGVQPQHF. The CDR3 DNA reads as TGTGCCAGCAGTTTTCGGCAGGGCGTACAGCCCCAGCATTTT. The chain combines TRBV27 with TRBJ1-5; D is perhaps TRBD1 (5 bases). Germline V gene sequence: CDR1 MNHEY, CDR2 SMNVEV (reference sequence). The CDR3 spans 14 residues. Trimming removed 3 bases from V and 7 bases from J, with 13 bases in between.

This chain links TRBV7-9 with TRBJ2-7; maybe TRBD1 (6 bases). Germline CDR1 reads SEHNR; CDR2 reads FQNEAQ (reference sequence). V was clipped by 3 bases and J by 2 bases, with 14 bases between them. CDR3 length: 15 residues. The CDR3 bases are TGTGCCAGCAGCTTCGGACAGTTGAGGACCTACGAGCAGTACTTC. Translated: CASSFGQLRTYEQYF.

The chain's CDR3 is CSVGGNTEAFF. The DNA of the CDR3 is TGCAGTGTCGGGGGGAACACTGAAGCTTTCTTT. This sequence joins TRBV20-1 and TRBJ1-1; D perhaps matches TRBD1 (5 bases). V gave up 7 bases and J gave up 1 base, with 7 bases separating them. Germline CDR1 reads DFQATT; CDR2 reads SNEGSKA (reference sequence). This CDR3 contains 11 residues.

The CDR3 DNA reads TGTGCCATCAGTGAGTCGATTGGGAGCTCTGGAAACACCATATATTTT. Translation gives CAISESIGSSGNTIYF. The chain combines TRBV10-3 with TRBJ1-3; D is undetermined. Trimming removed 0 bases from V and 0 bases from J, with 9 bases in between. CDR1 is ENHRY, CDR2 SYGVKD, per germline. CDR3 length equals 16 residues.

The chain employs TRBV12-5 and TRBJ1-4, with 8 bases lining up with TRBD1. The germline V gene encodes CDR1 LGHNT and CDR2 FRNRAP. The CDR3 is 19 residues long. V lost 2 bases, J lost 2 bases, and 13 bases stayed unmatched. Written as DNA, the CDR3 is TGTGCTAGTGGTTTGATCCGAATGGGACAGGTCGCCACTAATGAAAAACTGTTTTTT. It translates to CASGLIRMGQVATNEKLFF.

In DNA, the CDR3 is TGTGCCAGCAGTGAACAGGGGGCGAACCCTTTGTACGAGCAGTACTTC. This gives the protein CASSEQGANPLYEQYF. This chain connects TRBV2 to TRBJ2-7, with 8 bases lining up with TRBD1. Germline-derived CDR1 and CDR2 are SNHLY and FYNNEI. Unmatched junction bases numbered 10, after V lost 2 bases and J lost 4 bases. The CDR3 spans 16 residues.

This clone was seen once. This chain connects TRBV7-9 to TRBJ1-2; 9 bases match TRBD1. The trim removed 2 bases at V and 8 bases at J, leaving 9 bases unmatched. From germline, CDR1 is SEHNR and CDR2 FQNEAQ (reference sequence). This CDR3 spans 15 amino acids. The CDR3 region has the DNA TGTGCCAGCAGCTTACTCGTGACAGGGGGAAAAGGCTACACCTTC. This gives the protein CASSLLVTGGKGYTF.

This clone showed up just once. The chain links TRBV7-3 to TRBJ2-1, with a possible D match to TRBD2 (7 bases). Germline V lookup: CDR1 SGHTA, CDR2 FQGTGA. Trimming took off 6 bases at V and 8 bases at J, with 17 bases between the two ends. The CDR3 spans 14 residues. This CDR3 reads CASSSGGRTDEQFF. Written as DNA, the CDR3 is TGTGCCAGCAGTTCCGGGGGGCGGACGGATGAGCAGTTCTTC. The complete variable domain, with remaining parts taken from reference TRBV7-3 and TRBJ2-1, reads GAGVSQTPSNKVTEKGKYVELRCDPISGHTALYWYRQSLGQGPEFLIYFQGTGAADDSGLPNDRFFAVRPEGSVSTLKIQRTERGDSAVYLCASSSGGRTDEQFFGPGTRLTVL.

The chain is built from TRBV4-2 and TRBJ2-4, with D hard to call. Trimming pared 8 bases from V and 2 bases from J, leaving 22 bases between. The germline CDR1 and CDR2 sequences are LGHNA and YNFKEQ. CDR3 length equals 17 residues. The CDR3 loop reads CASADQVSSMSKNIQYF. The CDR3 nucleotides read TGTGCCAGCGCTGACCAGGTCTCAAGTATGTCCAAAAACATTCAGTACTTC.

The chain combines TRBV4-1 with TRBJ1-1, with D possibly being TRBD1 (6 bases). V was trimmed by 1 base and J by 3 bases, leaving 21 bases between them. CDR1 is MGHRA, CDR2 YSYEKL, per germline. The CDR3 totals 18 residues. CDR3 residues: CASSQVKGTGKLYTEAFF. As DNA, the CDR3 is TGCGCCAGCAGCCAAGTTAAGGGTACAGGGAAGTTGTACACTGAAGCTTTCTTT.